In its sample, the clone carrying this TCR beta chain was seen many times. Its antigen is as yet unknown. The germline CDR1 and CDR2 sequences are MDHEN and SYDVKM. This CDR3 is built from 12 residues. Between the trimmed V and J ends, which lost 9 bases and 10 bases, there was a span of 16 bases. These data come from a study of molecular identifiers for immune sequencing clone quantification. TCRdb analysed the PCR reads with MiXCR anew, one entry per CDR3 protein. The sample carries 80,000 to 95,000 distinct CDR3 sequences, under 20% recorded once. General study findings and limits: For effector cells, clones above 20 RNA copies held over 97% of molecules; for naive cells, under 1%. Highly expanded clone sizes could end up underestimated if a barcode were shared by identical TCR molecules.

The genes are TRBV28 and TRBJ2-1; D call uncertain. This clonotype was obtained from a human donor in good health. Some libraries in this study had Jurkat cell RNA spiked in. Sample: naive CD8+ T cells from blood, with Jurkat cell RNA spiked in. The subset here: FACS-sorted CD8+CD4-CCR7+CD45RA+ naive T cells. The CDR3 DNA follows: TGTGCCAGTACGCATCCGAAAGGAGAGCAGTTCTTC. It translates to CASTHPKGEQFF. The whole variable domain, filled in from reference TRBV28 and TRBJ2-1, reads DVKVTQSSRYLVKRTGEKVFLECVQDMDHENMFWYRQDPGLGLRLIYFSYDVKMKEKGDIPEGYSVSREKKERFSLILESASTNQTSMYLCASTHPKGEQFFGPGTRLTVL.